This is a list of T cell receptor beta chains from one sample in a study of Ad26.COV2.S vaccination and SARS-CoV-2 variants. Assay: immunoSEQ multiplex PCR; the TCRdb copy retains only in-frame clones and omits some. The sample shows some 370,000 clones, under 90% of them seen only once. Sample: peripheral blood, taken in a trial of Ad26.COV2.S vaccine versus placebo. The receptors shown here come from a person between 18 and 59 years old who received the Ad26.COV2.S COVID-19 vaccine or a placebo. The CDR3 runs from the conserved cysteine through the conserved F or W. D genes are given only for firm matches. Only part of the rows carry a size: once, few, many, or a class if the clone is expanded.

J,V,D,size,CDR3,DNA
TRBJ2-3,TRBV7-3,TRBD1,.,CASSSRDRSSTDTQYF,TGTGCCAGCAGCTCTCGGGACAGATCTAGCACAGATACGCAGTATTTT
TRBJ1-1,TRBV3-1/TRBV3-2,.,.,CASSQASKAFF,TGTGCCAGCAGCCAAGCCTCTAAGGCTTTCTTT
TRBJ2-7,TRBV20-1,.,.,CSARGTYEQYF,TGCAGTGCTAGGGGGACTTACGAGCAGTACTTC
TRBJ1-3,TRBV6-1,.,.,CASSEASWNTIYF,TGTGCCAGCAGTGAGGCCTCTTGGAACACCATATATTTT
TRBJ2-2,TRBV24-1,TRBD1,.,CATSAPGQGADGELFF,TGTGCCACCAGTGCCCCTGGACAGGGGGCGGACGGGGAGCTGTTTTTT
TRBJ1-2,TRBV7-8,.,.,CASSLWDQPDGYTF,TGTGCCAGCAGCTTATGGGACCAGCCGGACGGCTACACCTTC
TRBJ1-2,TRBV4-2,.,few,CASSQDPAAGRGYTF,TGTGCCAGCAGCCAAGATCCTGCGGCGGGTCGGGGCTACACCTTC
TRBJ2-4,TRBV6-1,.,.,CASSEYGSRTKNIQYF,TGTGCCAGCAGTGAGTACGGCTCAAGGACCAAAAACATTCAGTACTTC
TRBJ2-1,TRBV29-1,TRBD2,.,CSAGTSGTYNEQFF,TGCAGCGCGGGGACTAGCGGGACCTACAATGAGCAGTTCTTC
TRBJ1-3,TRBV28,.,few,CASSLGIVSGNTIYF,TGTGCCAGCAGTCTAGGGATAGTCTCTGGAAACACCATATATTTT
TRBJ2-3,TRBV14,TRBD2,.,CASSQTTSGYSTLYADTQYF,TGTGCCAGCAGCCAAACTACTAGCGGGTATTCAACGTTGTACGCAGATACGCAGTATTTT
TRBJ1-5,TRBV27,.,.,CASSIHRYSNQPQHF,TGTGCCAGCAGTATCCACAGATATAGCAATCAGCCCCAGCATTTT
TRBJ1-1,TRBV6-5,.,.,CASSYWTGEITEAFF,TGTGCCAGCAGTTACTGGACCGGGGAGATCACTGAAGCTTTCTTT
TRBJ2-1,TRBV19,.,.,CASSPRGGVSSYNEQFF,TGTGCCAGTAGTCCCCGCGGCGGGGTAAGCTCCTACAATGAGCAGTTCTTC
TRBJ2-5,TRBV5-6,.,.,CASSLLGVEETQYF,TGTGCCAGCAGCTTGTTAGGGGTCGAAGAGACCCAGTACTTC
TRBJ2-2,TRBV5-1,.,.,CASSLDGLIGELFF,TGCGCCAGCAGCTTGGACGGGTTGATCGGGGAGCTGTTTTTT